This entry is about one T cell receptor (beta chain). Its antigen remains unidentified. The record has no base qualities; no much larger clone is one base away. This entry is derived from a study of T-cell memory formation after mild COVID-19 (dated by TCRdb to the early 2020s). General notes on the study: TCR sequence clusters from the two donors were found to be largely donor specific. Longitudinal TCRalpha and TCRbeta repertoire sequencing tracked T-cell clones expanding and contracting after mild COVID-19 in a couple of donors. Two young, previously healthy adult volunteers made up the cohort, one male and one female.

TCRdb names Illumina NovaSeq 6000 as the instrument used. cDNA libraries for TCRalpha and TCRbeta were prepared by 5'RACE using constant-segment primers, with sample barcodes and unique molecular identifiers added. RNA was extracted from every sample with Trizol reagent. The libraries were amplified in two PCR steps, and the second step added a second sample barcode and Illumina TruSeq adapters. The libraries were sequenced on an Illumina NovaSeq using 2 x 150 bp paired-end reads. On the authors' methods: The reads were demultiplexed and collapsed into UMI-guided consensus sequences using migec v1.2.7. Using mixcr v2.1.11, UMI consensuses were aligned to TRA and TRB V and J templates and then assembled into clonotypes. Clonotypes were classified as expanded or contracted when called significant by both edgeR and NoisET, with noise models trained on biological replicates. edgeR calls used a false discovery rate-adjusted p below 0.01 and a log2 fold-change threshold of 1. As an exploratory analysis of dynamics, PCA with hierarchical clustering was applied to max-normalized trajectories of the 1000 most abundant clonotypes. The CD4 or CD8 phenotype of responding clones was assigned using the separately sequenced CD4+ and CD8+ repertoires. TCRdb trimmed the raw reads at Q25, called clones with MiXCR and kept productive beta chains. Rows with a matching CDR3 protein are joined into one entry that keeps the most common DNA and genes. TCRdb assigned the V and J calls; the authors' analysis was not used. The sample yields roughly 600,000 distinct CDR3 sequences; more than 15% were counted once. The top ten hold about 12% of the sample.

The study at large found these results: From day 15 to 85, contracting clones showed balanced CD4/CD8 phenotypes, whereas a second wave of clones that expanded from day 15 to 37 leaned towards CD4+. Only a couple of mild cases were covered by the study, and larger cohorts that include severe cases with pre-infection samples were considered necessary. Contracting CD4+ clones were located mainly in the CM and EM memory subsets, whereas CD8+ clones were found to be enriched in EMRA. The second-wave clones that peaked on day 37 were not confirmed to be SARS-CoV-2 specific. Some responding clones were detected in pre-infection memory, which suggested that pre-existing cross-reactive memory T cells had joined the SARS-CoV-2 response.

Ficoll-Paque density gradient centrifugation was used to isolate PBMCs. The germline V gene sets CDR1 to SQVTM and CDR2 to ANQGSEA. The CDR3 holds 14 amino acids from the cysteine to the phenylalanine. Solely the CDR3 DNA is kept, with 42 bases framed from the first base. V is clipped by 3 bases and J by 0 bases, and the sequence between their germline boundaries is 9 bases long. The rearranged chain carries TRBV29-1 and TRBJ2-4, and perhaps TRBD2 as D gene, on 6 matching bases. The source of this sequence is an adult woman who had mild COVID-19 (a few samples of this study predate the infection). The sample titles of this study are shuffled in the database, so cell type and time point are left out; the donor was told from shared clones. The sample comprised PBMCs or a T cell subset sorted from them (not recorded which). The sequenced DNA: TGCAGCGTTGATTTGGGGGGAGCCAAAAACATTCAGTACTTC. This is translated as CSVDLGGAKNIQYF. The entire variable domain, with the stretches around the CDR3 drawn from the reference TRBV29-1 and TRBJ2-4 proteins, is SAVISQKPSRDICQRGTSLTIQCQVDSQVTMMFWYRQQPGQSLTLIATANQGSEATYESGFVIDKFPISRPNLTFSTLTVSNMSPEDSSIYLCSVDLGGAKNIQYFGAGTRLSVL.